This T cell receptor (beta chain) emerged from a study of blood T cell repertoires in COVID-19. Some clones are missing from TCRdb's copy, which holds only in-frame ones; the method was immunoSEQ multiplex PCR. The sample holds just under 85,000 clones; more than 70% are singletons and the top ten take about 18%. This CDR3 spans 13 amino acids. Germline loops: CDR1 SQVTM, CDR2 ANQGSEA. Trimming cost V 6 bases and J 0 bases, with 10 bases left between them. Material: peripheral blood. The chain uses TRBV29-1 and TRBJ2-3, with D possibly being TRBD1 (6 bases). The receptor comes from an older woman with acute or convalescent COVID-19. This chain's CDR3 is CSVGTPSTDTQYF. The CDR3 DNA reads as TGCAGCGTGGGGACACCCAGCACAGATACGCAGTATTTT.